This T cell receptor (beta chain) came from a study of regulatory T cells in long-lasting Graves disease. Germline assignment: CDR1 SNHLY and CDR2 FYNNEI. The CDR3 is 18 residues long. With 11 bases removed from V and 0 bases from J, the gap between germline ends came to 23 bases. The time point here: newly diagnosed GD, antithyroid drugs for less than 3 months. Scientists built the TCR library using RNA that was extracted from PBMCs. Arm-PCR of CDR3 regions and iRepertoire HTBI primers were used to build TCR beta libraries. TCRdb recomputed calls from the multiplex PCR reads with MiXCR, one row per CDR3 protein. The sample includes hundreds of thousands of distinct CDR3 sequences, under 20% of them seen just once. This same sample was also part of a study on T cells in Graves' hyperthyroidism and ophthalmopathy. That report notes: Blood also carried most thyroid clonotypes expanded above 0.001.

The chain employs TRBV2 and TRBJ2-6; perhaps D is TRBD1 or TRBD2 (5 bases each). This specimen consisted of peripheral blood mononuclear cells (PBMCs), obtained at new diagnosis, from a patient treated with antithyroid drugs. This TCR was sampled from a woman aged 30 to 39 with Graves disease. CDR3 DNA: TGTGCCTCCCGAGCCCGGGACCTTATACGCTCTGGGGCCAACGTCCTGACTTTC. It yields the protein CASRARDLIRSGANVLTF.